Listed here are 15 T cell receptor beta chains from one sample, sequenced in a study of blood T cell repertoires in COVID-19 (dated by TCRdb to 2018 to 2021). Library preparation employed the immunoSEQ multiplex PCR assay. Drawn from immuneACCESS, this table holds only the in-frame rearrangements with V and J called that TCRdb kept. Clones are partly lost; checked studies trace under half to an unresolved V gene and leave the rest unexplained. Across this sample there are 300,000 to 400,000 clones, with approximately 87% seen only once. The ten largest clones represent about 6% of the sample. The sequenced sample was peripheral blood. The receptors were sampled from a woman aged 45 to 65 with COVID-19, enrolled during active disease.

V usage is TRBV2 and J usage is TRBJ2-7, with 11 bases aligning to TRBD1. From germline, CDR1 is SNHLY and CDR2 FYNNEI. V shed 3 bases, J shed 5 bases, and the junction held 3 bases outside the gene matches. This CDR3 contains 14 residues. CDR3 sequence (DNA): TGTGCCAGCAGTGAGGACAGGGGGCTGCACGAGCAGTACTTC. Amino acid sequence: CASSEDRGLHEQYF.

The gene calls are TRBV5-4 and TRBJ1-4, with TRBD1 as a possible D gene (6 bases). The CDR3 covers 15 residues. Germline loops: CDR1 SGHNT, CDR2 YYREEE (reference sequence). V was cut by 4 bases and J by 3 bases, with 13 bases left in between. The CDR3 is CASSRDRNPNEKLFF. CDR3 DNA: TGTGCCAGCAGCCGTGACAGGAACCCTAATGAAAAACTGTTTTTT.

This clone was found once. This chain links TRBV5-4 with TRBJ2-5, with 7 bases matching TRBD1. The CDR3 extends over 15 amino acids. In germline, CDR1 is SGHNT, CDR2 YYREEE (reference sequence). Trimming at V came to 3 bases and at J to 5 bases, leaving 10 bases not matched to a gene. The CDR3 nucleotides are TGTGCCAGCAGCTACTCGACAGGGTCGGTTGAGACCCAGTACTTC. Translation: CASSYSTGSVETQYF.

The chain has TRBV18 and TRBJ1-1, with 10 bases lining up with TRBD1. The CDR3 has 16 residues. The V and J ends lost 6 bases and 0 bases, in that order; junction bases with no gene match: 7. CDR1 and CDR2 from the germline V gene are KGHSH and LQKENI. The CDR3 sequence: CASSQFGTGVNTEAFF. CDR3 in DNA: TGTGCCAGCTCCCAATTCGGGACAGGGGTGAACACTGAAGCTTTCTTT.

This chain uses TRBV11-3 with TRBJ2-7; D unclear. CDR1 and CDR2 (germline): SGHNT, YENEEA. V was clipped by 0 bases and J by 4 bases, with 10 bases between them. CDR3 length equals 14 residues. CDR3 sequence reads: CASSLDQTTYEQYF. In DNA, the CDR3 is TGTGCCAGCAGCTTAGATCAGACAACTTACGAGCAGTACTTC. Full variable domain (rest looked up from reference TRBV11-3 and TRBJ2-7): EAGVVQSPRYKIIEKKQPVAFWCNPISGHNTLYWYLQNLGQGPELLIRYENEEAVDDSQLPKDRFSAERLKGVDSTLKIQPAELGDSAVYLCASSLDQTTYEQYFGPGTRLTVT.

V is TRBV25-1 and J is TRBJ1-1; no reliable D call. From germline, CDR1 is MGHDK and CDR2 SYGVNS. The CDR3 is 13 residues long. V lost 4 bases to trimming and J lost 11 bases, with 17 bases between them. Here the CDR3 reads CASSASDKAHAFF. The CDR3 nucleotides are TGTGCCAGCAGTGCCTCTGACAAGGCCCACGCTTTCTTT.

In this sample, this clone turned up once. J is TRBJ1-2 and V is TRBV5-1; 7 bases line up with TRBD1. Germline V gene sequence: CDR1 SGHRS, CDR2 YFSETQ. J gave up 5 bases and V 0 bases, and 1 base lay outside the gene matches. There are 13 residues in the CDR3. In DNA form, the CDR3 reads TGCGCCAGCAGCTTGGAGGGGGCGTATGGCTACACCTTC. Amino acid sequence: CASSLEGAYGYTF. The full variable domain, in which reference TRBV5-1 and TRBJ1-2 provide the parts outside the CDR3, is KAGVTQTPRYLIKTRGQQVTLSCSPISGHRSVSWYQQTPGQGLQFLFEYFSETQRNKGNFPGRFSGRQFSNSRSEMNVSTLELGDSALYLCASSLEGAYGYTFGSGTRLTVV.

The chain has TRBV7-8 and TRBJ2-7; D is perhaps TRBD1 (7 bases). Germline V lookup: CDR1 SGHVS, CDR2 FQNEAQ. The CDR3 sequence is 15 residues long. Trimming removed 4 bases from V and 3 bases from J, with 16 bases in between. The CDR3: CASSSNPQGGYEQYF. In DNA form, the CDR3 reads TGTGCCAGCAGCTCCAATCCTCAGGGGGGCTACGAGCAGTACTTC.

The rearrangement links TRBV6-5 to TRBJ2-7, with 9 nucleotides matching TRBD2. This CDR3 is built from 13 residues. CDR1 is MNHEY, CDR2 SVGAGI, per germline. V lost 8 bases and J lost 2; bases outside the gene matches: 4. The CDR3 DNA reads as TGTGCCAGCCACTCTAGCGGGGCCTACGAGCAGTACTTC. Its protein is CASHSSGAYEQYF.

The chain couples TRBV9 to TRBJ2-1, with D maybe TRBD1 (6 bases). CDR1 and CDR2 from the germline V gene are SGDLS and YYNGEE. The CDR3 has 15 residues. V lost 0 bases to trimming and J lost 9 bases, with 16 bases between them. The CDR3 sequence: CASSVEQGTFVEQFF. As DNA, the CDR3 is TGTGCCAGCAGCGTAGAGCAGGGGACATTTGTTGAGCAGTTCTTC.

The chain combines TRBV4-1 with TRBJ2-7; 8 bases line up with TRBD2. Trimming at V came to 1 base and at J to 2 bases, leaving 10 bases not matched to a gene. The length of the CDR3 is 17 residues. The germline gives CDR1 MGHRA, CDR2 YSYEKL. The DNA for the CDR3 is TGCGCCAGCAGCCAAGCAGGTACGGCGGGAGGACCCTACGAGCAGTACTTC. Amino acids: CASSQAGTAGGPYEQYF.

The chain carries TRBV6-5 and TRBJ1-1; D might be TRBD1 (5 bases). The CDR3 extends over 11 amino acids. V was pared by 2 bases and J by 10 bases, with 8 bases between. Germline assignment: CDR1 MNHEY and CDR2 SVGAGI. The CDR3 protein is CASSYTGVAFF. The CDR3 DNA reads TGTGCCAGCAGTTACACAGGAGTAGCTTTCTTT.

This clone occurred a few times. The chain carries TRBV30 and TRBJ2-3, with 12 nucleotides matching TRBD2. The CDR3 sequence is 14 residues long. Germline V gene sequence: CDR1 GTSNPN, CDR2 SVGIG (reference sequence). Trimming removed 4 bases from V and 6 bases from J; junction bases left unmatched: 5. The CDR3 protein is CAWMASGRGDTQYF. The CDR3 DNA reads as TGTGCCTGGATGGCTAGCGGGAGGGGGGATACGCAGTATTTT.

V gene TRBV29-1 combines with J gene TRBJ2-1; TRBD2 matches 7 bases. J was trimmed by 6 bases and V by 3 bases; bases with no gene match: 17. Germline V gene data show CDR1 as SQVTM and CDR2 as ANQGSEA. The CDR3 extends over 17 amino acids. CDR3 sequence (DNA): TGCAGCGTTGAGAGGGGACTAAACTCCTTCGTCATCAATGAGCAGTTCTTC. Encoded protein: CSVERGLNSFVINEQFF.

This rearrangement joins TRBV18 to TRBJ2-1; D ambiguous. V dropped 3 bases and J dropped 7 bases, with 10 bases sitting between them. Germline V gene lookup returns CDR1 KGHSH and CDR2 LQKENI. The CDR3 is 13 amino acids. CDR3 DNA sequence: TGTGCCAGCTCACCGGGCGAGATGAATGAGCAGTTCTTC. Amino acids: CASSPGEMNEQFF. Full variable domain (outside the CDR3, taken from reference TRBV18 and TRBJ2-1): NAGVMQNPRHLVRRRGQEARLRCSPMKGHSHVYWYRQLPEEGLKFMVYLQKENIIDESGMPKERFSAEFPKEGPSILRIQQVVRGDSAAYFCASSPGEMNEQFFGPGTRLTVL.